This T cell receptor beta chain was identified in a study of blood T cell repertoires in COVID-19. On the study more broadly: COVID-19 samples, acute and convalescent, were from the United States, Italy and Spain. Sources were T cells, B-cell-depleted T cells, or PBMCs; the material itself was cDNA or gDNA.

The CDR3 consists of 15 residues. V gave up 8 bases and J gave up 6 bases; unmatched junction bases: 11. Germline V lookup: CDR1 MNHEY, CDR2 SVGAGI. In the original analysis: Reference gene primer amplification gave nucleated cell count estimates. The assay was immunoSEQ multiplex PCR, and TCRdb's table has in-frame clones only and misses some. That table supplies the V and J calls and clone size; D and trimming were determined from the DNA. The data contain about 130,000 clones, roughly 80% of them singletons. The chain combines TRBV6-5 with TRBJ2-2, with TRBD2 matching over 8 bases. Sequencing was done on a sample of peripheral blood. This clonotype originated in a man in his 60s who had recovered from COVID-19. The CDR3 region is CASSPGLVPSGELFF. In DNA form, the CDR3 reads TGTGCCAGCTCCCCGGGACTAGTTCCATCCGGGGAGCTGTTTTTT.